The 17 T cell receptor beta chains presented below share a single source sample, sequenced in a study of brain T cells in children with intractable seizures. Data came from immunoSEQ multiplex PCR; TCRdb stores just in-frame clones and leaves some out. Of 65,000 to 85,000 clones listed, 85% to 95% are singletons. The source was peripheral blood, collected at surgery. These receptors came from a boy in the first two years of life with tuberous sclerosis and intractable seizures.

This clone was picked up one time. V gene TRBV4-1 combines with J gene TRBJ2-3; D unclear. The CDR3 sequence is 14 residues long. Trimming pared 0 bases from V and 6 bases from J, leaving 10 bases between. Germline V gene data show CDR1 as MGHRA and CDR2 as YSYEKL. This CDR3 reads CASSQEGAWDTQYF. DNA of the CDR3: TGCGCCAGCAGCCAAGAAGGAGCATGGGATACGCAGTATTTT.

The rearrangement links TRBV5-5 to TRBJ1-1, with 7 bases identical to TRBD1. The V gene's germline CDR1 is SGHKS and CDR2 YYEKEE (reference sequence). The CDR3 length is 13 residues. Germline trimming cut 2 bases from V and 3 bases from J; bases unmatched to any gene: 1. For the CDR3, the DNA is TGTGCCAGCAGCTTTACAGGGGACACTGAAGCTTTCTTT. Its protein product is CASSFTGDTEAFF. The complete variable domain, with remaining parts taken from reference TRBV5-5 and TRBJ1-1, reads DAGVTQSPTHLIKTRGQQVTLRCSPISGHKSVSWYQQVLGQGPQFIFQYYEKEERGRGNFPDRFSARQFPNYSSELNVNALLLGDSALYLCASSFTGDTEAFFGQGTRLTVV.

The chain is built from TRBV7-9 and TRBJ2-3, with 8 bases matching TRBD2. From germline, CDR1 is SEHNR and CDR2 FQNEAQ (reference sequence). The CDR3 runs to 18 residues. Trimming cost V 5 bases and J 3 bases; bases outside gene matches: 16. As DNA, the CDR3 is TGTGCCAGCAGCACGCGAGGCTATAGCGGGAAGTTGACAGATACGCAGTATTTT. It encodes CASSTRGYSGKLTDTQYF.

This rearrangement joins TRBV2 to TRBJ1-2; tentatively, D is TRBD1 (6 bases). Deletions cut 5 bases from V and 8 bases from J, with 12 bases between. The CDR3 consists of 12 residues. Germline V gene lookup returns CDR1 SNHLY and CDR2 FYNNEI. CDR3 nucleotide sequence: TGTGCCAGCAGTTCTACAGGGAAGGGCTACACCTTC. The encoded protein is CASSSTGKGYTF.

V and J are TRBV5-4 and TRBJ2-7; 14 nucleotides align to TRBD2. Germline trimming cut 4 bases from V and 6 bases from J; bases unmatched to any gene: 6. The CDR3 totals 15 residues. Per the germline V gene, CDR1 is SGHNT and CDR2 is YYREEE (reference sequence). The CDR3 spells CASSQGLAGVPEQYF. In DNA, the CDR3 is TGTGCCAGCAGCCAGGGACTAGCGGGAGTTCCCGAGCAGTACTTC.

V gene TRBV19 combines with J gene TRBJ1-1; weak D call: TRBD1 (5 bases). This CDR3 is 14 amino acids long. With 3 bases removed from V and 3 bases from J, the gap between germline ends came to 11 bases. CDR1 and CDR2 from the germline V gene are LNHDA and SQIVND (reference sequence). The chain's CDR3 is CASSMGGIYTEAFF. The CDR3 DNA sequence: TGTGCCAGTAGTATGGGGGGGATTTACACTGAAGCTTTCTTT. The full variable domain, with the rest looked up from reference TRBV19 and TRBJ1-1, is DGGITQSPKYLFRKEGQNVTLSCEQNLNHDAMYWYRQDPGQGLRLIYYSQIVNDFQKGDIAEGYSVSREKKESFPLTVTSAQKNPTAFYLCASSMGGIYTEAFFGQGTRLTVV.

The chain employs TRBV28 and TRBJ1-1; D unresolved. With 0 bases removed from V and 0 bases from J, the gap between germline ends came to 14 bases. In germline, CDR1 is MDHEN, CDR2 SYDVKM. The CDR3 has 17 residues. This CDR3 reads CASSLWSQSYMNTEAFF. In nucleotides, the CDR3 is TGTGCCAGCAGTTTATGGAGTCAGTCTTATATGAACACTGAAGCTTTCTTT.

The V and J genes are TRBV27 and TRBJ2-7; D possibly matches TRBD1 or TRBD2 (5 bases each). The CDR3 loop spans 13 amino acids. The V gene's germline CDR1 is MNHEY and CDR2 SMNVEV (reference sequence). Trimming stripped 2 bases from V and 9 bases from J, with 14 bases between. The CDR3 DNA reads TGTGCCAGCAGTTTAACGGGGCCAATGATGCAGTACTTC. Translating gives CASSLTGPMMQYF.

V usage is TRBV7-3 and J usage is TRBJ2-1, with 8 nucleotides matching TRBD2. The CDR3 is 17 amino acids. With 5 bases clipped from V and 0 bases from J, the junction kept 9 bases outside the gene matches. The germline V gene encodes CDR1 SGHTA and CDR2 FQGTGA. The CDR3 nucleotides read TGTGCCAGCAGCCGAGGGGCAAGCGGGAGCTCCTACAATGAGCAGTTCTTC. Its protein product is CASSRGASGSSYNEQFF.

The chain employs TRBV6-5 and TRBJ1-6; 10 bases line up with TRBD1. The germline V gene has CDR1 MNHEY and CDR2 SVGAGI. The CDR3 runs 16 residues. With 2 bases clipped from V and 4 bases from J, the junction kept 2 bases outside the gene matches. CDR3 region: CASSYGTGEYNSPLHF. The CDR3 DNA sequence: TGTGCCAGCAGTTACGGGACAGGGGAATATAATTCACCCCTCCACTTT.

DNA of the CDR3: TGTGCCAGCAGCTCCCCCACCTCCCGCACCTACAATGAGCAGTTCTTC. Its translation: CASSSPTSRTYNEQFF. The genes are TRBV5-4 and TRBJ2-1; D unresolved. Per the germline V gene, CDR1 is SGHNT and CDR2 is YYREEE (reference sequence). The CDR3 is 16 residues long. The V end lost 3 bases, the J end lost 2 bases, and 15 bases lay between the germline ends.

This clone was detected once. V usage is TRBV5-4 and J usage is TRBJ1-2; D call uncertain. Germline loops: CDR1 SGHNT, CDR2 YYREEE (reference sequence). V lost 0 bases, J lost 7 bases, and 16 bases lay in between. This CDR3 region has 15 residues. The DNA for the CDR3 is TGTGCCAGCAGCTTGGGTTTTAGCCCCGGTGGTGGCTACACCTTC. Amino acid sequence: CASSLGFSPGGGYTF.

The chain recombines TRBV3-1 (or the pseudogene TRBV3-2) with TRBJ2-1, with TRBD2 identical over 7 bases. Per germline, CDR1 LGHDT and CDR2 YNNKEL (reference sequence). V shed 1 base, J shed 5 bases, and the junction held 5 bases outside the gene matches. This CDR3 has 15 amino acids. This chain's CDR3 is CASSQAGTKNNEQFF. The CDR3 DNA reads as TGTGCCAGCAGCCAAGCCGGGACTAAGAACAATGAGCAGTTCTTC.

The DNA for the CDR3 is TGTGCCATCAGTTCCGGGACAGGGATCACTGAAGCTTTCTTT. As protein: CAISSGTGITEAFF. The genes are TRBV10-3 and TRBJ1-1; TRBD1 agrees at 9 bases. Germline trimming cut 5 bases from V and 4 bases from J; bases unmatched to any gene: 5. The CDR3 contains 14 residues. Germline CDR1 is ENHRY and CDR2 is SYGVKD.

To note about this clone: Germline is not matched at one junction end, which may reflect a read error. The chain couples TRBV5-1 to TRBJ1-3; D may be TRBD1 (6 bases). Germline lookup yields CDR1 SGHRS and CDR2 YFSETQ. The CDR3 runs 15 residues. The CDR3 nucleotides read TGCGCCAGCCGCTTAGGGGGGGACTCTGGAAACACCATATATTTT. This codes for CASRLGGDSGNTIYF.

This chain connects TRBV29-1 to TRBJ2-7; D ambiguous. V dropped 3 bases and J dropped 2 bases, with 11 bases sitting between them. The CDR3 extends over 13 amino acids. Germline values: CDR1 SQVTM, CDR2 ANQGSEA. CDR3 sequence: CSVEAHGTYEQYF. DNA of the CDR3: TGCAGCGTTGAGGCTCACGGAACCTACGAGCAGTACTTC.

This chain uses TRBV7-3 with TRBJ2-6, with a possible D match to TRBD1 (5 bases). Germline loops: CDR1 SGHTA, CDR2 FQGTGA. CDR3 length: 14 amino acids. V was clipped by 2 bases and J by 6 bases, with 8 bases between them. The CDR3 coding sequence is TGTGCCAGCAGCTTACAGGGAAAGGCCAACGTCCTGACTTTC. This translates into CASSLQGKANVLTF.